The 28 T cell receptor beta chains in this list originate from one sample, sequenced in a study of PD-L1 blockade in urothelial cancer. The data were produced by immunoSEQ multiplex PCR, yet TCRdb's version contains in-frame clones alone and is incomplete. The data contain tens of thousands of clones, 80% to 90% of them seen just once; the ten biggest clones take up around 1.6%. Time point noted: pretreatment peripheral blood. The sample in question was PBMCs, obtained around atezolizumab (anti-PD-L1) treatment. The receptors derive from a man in his sixties or seventies with urothelial cancer.

The CDR3 coding sequence is TGTGCCAGCAGCATAACTAGCGGCGGGTTTTCCTACAATGAGCAGTTCTTC. This translates into CASSITSGGFSYNEQFF. The V and J genes are TRBV9 and TRBJ2-1; 8 bases match TRBD2. Germline V CDR1 and CDR2: SGDLS, YYNGEE. The CDR3 runs to 17 residues. V lost 4 bases to trimming and J lost 1 base; unmatched junction nucleotides: 10.

As for this clone: One end of the junction does not line up with germline, which may come from a read error. The chain carries TRBV10-3 and TRBJ1-2, with TRBD1 matching 8 bases. The CDR3 totals 14 residues. CDR1 and CDR2 (germline): ENHRY, SYGVKD. CDR3 region: CAITEGQGAESYTF. The CDR3 nucleotides read TGTGCCATCACTGAGGGGCAGGGGGCGGAAAGCTACACCTTC.

The gene calls are TRBV4-3 and TRBJ2-7, with 9 bases that match TRBD1. Looked up from germline, CDR1 is LGHNA and CDR2 is YSLEER. This CDR3 comprises 14 residues. V trimming: 3 bases; J trimming: 3 bases; junction bases outside the gene matches: 3. The CDR3 nucleotides are TGCGCCAGCAGCCAGGACAGGGGAAACTACGAGCAGTACTTC. Residues: CASSQDRGNYEQYF.

This rearrangement joins TRBV7-2 to TRBJ1-4, with TRBD1 matching over 7 bases. The CDR3 runs to 14 residues. In germline, CDR1 is SGHTA, CDR2 FQGNSA. The V segment lost 1 base and the J segment 8 bases; nucleotides outside the gene matches: 4. CDR3 residues: CASSLGGGREKLFF. The CDR3 nucleotides read TGTGCCAGCAGCTTAGGAGGGGGCAGAGAAAAACTGTTTTTT.

The V and J genes are TRBV19 and TRBJ2-5, with TRBD1 matching over 7 bases. Germline values: CDR1 LNHDA, CDR2 SQIVND (reference sequence). Germline trimming cut 8 bases from V and 4 bases from J; bases unmatched to any gene: 7. The CDR3 has 13 amino acids. The CDR3 protein is CASAGGIRETQYF. For the CDR3, the DNA is TGTGCCAGTGCAGGGGGAATAAGAGAGACCCAGTACTTC.

V is TRBV30 and J is TRBJ1-1; tentatively, D is TRBD1 (5 bases). CDR3 length equals 15 residues. V was pared by 4 bases and J by 5 bases, with 20 bases between. The germline gives CDR1 GTSNPN, CDR2 SVGIG (reference sequence). The CDR3: CAWTRQGSMVTEAFF. CDR3 bases: TGTGCCTGGACCAGGCAGGGTAGTATGGTAACTGAAGCTTTCTTT.

The chain employs TRBV7-9 and TRBJ2-1, with D maybe TRBD1 (5 bases). This CDR3 region has 14 residues. V was cut by 7 bases and J by 8 bases, with 18 bases left in between. Germline-derived CDR1 and CDR2 are SEHNR and FQNEAQ (reference sequence). The CDR3 region is CASTLKGAIDEQFF. In DNA form, the CDR3 reads TGTGCCAGCACCCTTAAAGGGGCTATAGATGAGCAGTTCTTC.

This chain uses TRBV7-9 with TRBJ1-4; the D gene is possibly TRBD1 (5 bases). Per the germline V gene, CDR1 is SEHNR and CDR2 is FQNEAQ (reference sequence). CDR3 length: 15 residues. Deletions cut 5 bases from V and 5 bases from J, with 15 bases between. CDR3 sequence (DNA): TGTGCCAGCAGCCCGGAAGATCAGGGAAATGAAAAACTGTTTTTT. This encodes CASSPEDQGNEKLFF.

V is TRBV5-1 and J is TRBJ2-5; 11 bases match TRBD2. This CDR3 has 15 amino acids. Germline CDR1 is SGHRS and CDR2 is YFSETQ. V lost 3 bases to trimming and J lost 5 bases; unmatched junction nucleotides: 6. In DNA form, the CDR3 reads TGCGCCAGCAGCTCCACTAGCGGGAGTAGCGAGACCCAGTACTTC. Translated, it gives CASSSTSGSSETQYF.

This clone was seen once. The rearrangement uses TRBV28 and TRBJ2-6; D remains unclear. Deletions cut 5 bases from V and 1 base from J, with 6 bases between. CDR1 and CDR2 (germline): MDHEN, SYDVKM. This CDR3 has 14 amino acids. This CDR3 is CASSLLSGANVLTF. CDR3 coding DNA: TGTGCCAGCAGTCTCCTTTCTGGGGCCAACGTCCTGACTTTC. Full variable domain (missing parts from reference TRBV28 and TRBJ2-6): DVKVTQSSRYLVKRTGEKVFLECVQDMDHENMFWYRQDPGLGLRLIYFSYDVKMKEKGDIPEGYSVSREKKERFSLILESASTNQTSMYLCASSLLSGANVLTFGAGSRLTVL.

The chain joins TRBV11-2 to TRBJ1-1, with D perhaps TRBD1 (5 bases). There are 15 residues in the CDR3. Per germline, CDR1 SGHAT and CDR2 FQNNGV. V shed 5 bases and J shed 0 bases, with 13 bases lying between them. DNA for the CDR3: TGTGCCAGCAGCGGGGCAGGGCTCTTGAACACTGAAGCTTTCTTT. Translating it yields CASSGAGLLNTEAFF.

This rearrangement joins TRBV11-2 to TRBJ2-1; a possible D gene is TRBD1 (7 bases). Germline V gene data show CDR1 as SGHAT and CDR2 as FQNNGV. This CDR3 is 14 amino acids long. Trimming removed 7 bases from V and 5 bases from J, with 15 bases in between. DNA of the CDR3: TGTGCCAGCACCCCAGGGGGGAAAAACAATGAGCAGTTCTTC. Translation: CASTPGGKNNEQFF.

The chain combines TRBV25-1 with TRBJ2-3; possibly TRBD2 for D (6 bases). CDR3 size: 14 residues. Germline CDR1 is MGHDK and CDR2 is SYGVNS. Between the trimmed V and J ends, which lost 8 bases and 0 bases, there was a span of 12 bases. The DNA for the CDR3 is TGTGCCAGCGGGAGGCTCCAAAGCACAGATACGCAGTATTTT. Translated, it gives CASGRLQSTDTQYF.

This clone was recorded once. This chain uses TRBV19 with TRBJ1-1; D call uncertain. Trimming removed 0 bases from V and 1 base from J, with 6 bases in between. The CDR3 consists of 14 residues. Germline V gene data show CDR1 as LNHDA and CDR2 as SQIVND (reference sequence). The CDR3 here is CASSIDLPNTEAFF. Here the CDR3 DNA reads TGTGCCAGTAGTATAGATCTTCCGAACACTGAAGCTTTCTTT.

The chain uses TRBV18 and TRBJ2-7, with D perhaps matching TRBD2 (6 bases). From germline, CDR1 is KGHSH and CDR2 LQKENI. The CDR3 loop spans 15 amino acids. Trimming shortened V by 8 bases and J by 2 bases, and 19 bases separated the two germline ends. CDR3: CASATGTGFTYEQYF. The CDR3, as DNA: TGTGCCAGCGCTACCGGGACTGGGTTCACCTACGAGCAGTACTTC.

This clone came up once. The chain joins TRBV19 to TRBJ1-1; 7 nucleotides line up with TRBD1. CDR1 LNHDA and CDR2 SQIVND come from the germline V gene (reference sequence). This CDR3 is built from 14 residues. The junction had 5 bases not matched to a gene; V was cut back by 7 bases and J by 0 bases. The CDR3 bases are TGTGCCAGTAACCAACAGGGGCTGAACACTGAAGCTTTCTTT. Translating gives CASNQQGLNTEAFF.

DNA of the CDR3: TGTGCCAGTCGACAGGTAGATCACGAGCAGTACTTC. This translates into CASRQVDHEQYF. The chain joins TRBV5-5 to TRBJ2-7, with D tentatively TRBD1 (6 bases). CDR1 SGHKS and CDR2 YYEKEE come from the germline V gene (reference sequence). The CDR3 runs to 12 residues. The ends were cut back, 8 bases at V and 5 bases at J, with 14 bases in the middle.

This sequence joins TRBV4-1 and TRBJ2-3; 10 nucleotides align to TRBD2. This CDR3 spans 16 amino acids. V was clipped by 0 bases and J by 4 bases; unmatched bases: 4. Germline-derived CDR1 and CDR2 are MGHRA and YSYEKL. The DNA of the CDR3 is TGCGCCAGCAGCCAAGATGGAAGCGGGAGGGCAGATACGCAGTATTTT. It translates to CASSQDGSGRADTQYF.

This chain connects TRBV6-5 to TRBJ2-3; 9 bases map to TRBD2. V was pared by 6 bases and J by 6 bases, with 4 bases of the junction left unmatched. The CDR3 contains 13 residues. The germline V gene encodes CDR1 MNHEY and CDR2 SVGAGI. CDR3 sequence (DNA): TGTGCCAGCAGCCGCGGGGGGGCGGATACGCAGTATTTT. Its protein product is CASSRGGADTQYF.

This chain connects TRBV7-3 to TRBJ2-1; perhaps TRBD2 as D (6 bases). This CDR3 contains 16 residues. The V end was cut by 1 base, the J end by 2 bases, with 12 bases between. Germline CDR1 is SGHTA and CDR2 is FQGTGA. The CDR3 DNA reads TGTGCCAGCAGCTTAATCGGGGCGGGAACCTACAATGAGCAGTTCTTC. It translates to CASSLIGAGTYNEQFF.

The gene calls are TRBV2 and TRBJ2-7; 7 nucleotides match TRBD1. The CDR3 is 16 residues long. CDR1 and CDR2 from the germline V gene are SNHLY and FYNNEI. J gave up 3 bases and V 4 bases, and 12 bases lay outside the gene matches. The CDR3 sequence is CASSAVDGQDHYEQYF. The DNA for the CDR3 is TGTGCCAGCAGTGCGGTAGATGGACAGGACCACTACGAGCAGTACTTC. The whole variable domain, filled in from reference TRBV2 and TRBJ2-7, reads EPEVTQTPSHQVTQMGQEVILRCVPISNHLYFYWYRQILGQKVEFLVSFYNNEISEKSEIFDDQFSVERPDGSNFTLKIRSTKLEDSAMYFCASSAVDGQDHYEQYFGPGTRLTVT.

The chain couples TRBV5-6 to TRBJ2-1; 8 bases line up with TRBD2. The V and J ends lost 3 bases and 8 bases, in that order; junction bases with no gene match: 10. From germline, CDR1 is SGHDT and CDR2 YYEEEE. This CDR3 has 15 residues. Here the CDR3 reads CASSWISGSGDEQFF. The CDR3 DNA sequence: TGTGCCAGCAGCTGGATCAGCGGGAGCGGCGATGAGCAGTTCTTC. The full variable domain, rest sourced from reference TRBV5-6 and TRBJ2-1, is DAGVTQSPTHLIKTRGQQVTLRCSPKSGHDTVSWYQQALGQGPQFIFQYYEEEERQRGNFPDRFSGHQFPNYSSELNVNALLLGDSALYLCASSWISGSGDEQFFGPGTRLTVL.

This CDR3 reads CAWSSRTASYEQYF. DNA of the CDR3: TGTGCCTGGAGTTCCCGGACAGCCTCCTACGAGCAGTACTTC. This rearrangement joins TRBV30 to TRBJ2-7, with a possible D match to TRBD1 (6 bases). Germline values: CDR1 GTSNPN, CDR2 SVGIG (reference sequence). V lost 2 bases and J 0 bases, leaving 11 bases between the germline ends. The CDR3 is 14 residues long.

This sequence joins TRBV10-3 and TRBJ1-2; 7 nucleotides align to TRBD1. Trimming at V came to 7 bases and at J to 6 bases, leaving 8 bases not matched to a gene. The CDR3 extends over 13 amino acids. CDR1 is ENHRY, CDR2 SYGVKD, per germline. The CDR3 is CAINSGTVDGYTF. In DNA form, the CDR3 reads TGTGCCATCAACTCCGGGACAGTGGATGGCTACACCTTC.

The chain uses TRBV28 and TRBJ1-5; D may be TRBD1 (5 bases). CDR1 MDHEN and CDR2 SYDVKM come from the germline V gene. V was cut by 3 bases and J by 5 bases, with 8 bases left in between. There are 13 residues in the CDR3. The CDR3 bases are TGTGCCAGCAGTTTCGACAGTGATCAGCCCCAGCATTTT. Residues: CASSFDSDQPQHF. Full variable domain (remainder filled in from reference TRBV28 and TRBJ1-5): DVKVTQSSRYLVKRTGEKVFLECVQDMDHENMFWYRQDPGLGLRLIYFSYDVKMKEKGDIPEGYSVSREKKERFSLILESASTNQTSMYLCASSFDSDQPQHFGDGTRLSIL.

The chain has TRBV7-8 and TRBJ2-3; 10 bases are shared with TRBD2. The CDR3 spans 17 residues. J gave up 0 bases and V 3 bases, and 6 bases lay outside the gene matches. From germline, CDR1 is SGHVS and CDR2 FQNEAQ. CDR3 sequence reads: CASSLPSGRGSTDTQYF. The CDR3 coding sequence is TGTGCCAGCAGCTTGCCTAGCGGGAGAGGGAGCACAGATACGCAGTATTTT.

The chain uses TRBV5-1 and TRBJ2-1; D might be TRBD1 (6 bases). CDR3 length: 13 amino acids. CDR1 is SGHRS and CDR2 is YFSETQ in the germline V gene. Trimming removed 2 bases from V and 6 bases from J, with 9 bases in between. The CDR3 is CASSFHRVNEQFF. In DNA form, the CDR3 reads TGCGCCAGCAGCTTCCACAGGGTCAATGAGCAGTTCTTC.

The chain joins TRBV6-1 to TRBJ2-2; TRBD1 matches 7 bases. Per the germline V gene, CDR1 is MNHNS and CDR2 is SASEGT. The CDR3 loop spans 15 amino acids. J lost 0 bases, V lost 8 bases, and 6 bases had no gene match. The CDR3 nucleotides read TGTGCCAGCCGAAAGGACAGGCCGAACACCGGGGAGCTGTTTTTT. Translated: CASRKDRPNTGELFF.